These T cell receptor beta chains were read from a single sample in a study of regulatory T cells in long-lasting Graves disease. Each CDR3 protein is one row after TCRdb ran MiXCR on the multiplex PCR reads. The sample has over 650,000 distinct CDR3 sequences, approximately 31% seen once. Sequencing used peripheral blood mononuclear cells (PBMCs), obtained when the disease was refractory, from a patient treated with antithyroid drugs. The receptors derive from a female donor with Graves disease. Both conserved end residues are part of each CDR3.

cdr3_aa | j_call | v_call
CASRSNLDSYEQYF | TRBJ2-7 | TRBV28
CASSQARDRGGENTEAFF | TRBJ1-1 | TRBV14
CASSEPGGAGNIQYF | TRBJ2-4 | TRBV19
CASSVAGTADYEQYF | TRBJ2-7 | TRBV9
CASSPRGTGNQPHHF | TRBJ1-5 | TRBV12-3/TRBV12-4
CASSYGQGIAEAFF | TRBJ1-1 | TRBV5-6
CASSMGLAGEYTGELFF | TRBJ2-2 | TRBV19
CASSSHPGRQETQYF | TRBJ2-5 | TRBV13
CASSLAPQGGYTF | TRBJ1-2 | TRBV11-2
CASSSGLGGELFF | TRBJ2-2 | TRBV28
CASSDPGYEQYF | TRBJ2-7 | TRBV6-1
CASSLGYGRANIQYF | TRBJ2-4 | TRBV12-3/TRBV12-4
CASSPRSSGNNEQFF | TRBJ2-1 | TRBV7-3
CASSQESDRGYGYTF | TRBJ1-2 | TRBV4-1
CASRSVPVDGWSPMNTEAFF | TRBJ1-1 | TRBV2
CASEANYGYTF | TRBJ1-2 | TRBV2
CASSLDQQGRDTEAFF | TRBJ1-1 | TRBV7-8
CASSLVRAGGALRELFF | TRBJ2-2 | TRBV12-3/TRBV12-4
CASREPRDLQETQYF | TRBJ2-5 | TRBV28
CSARVSGTPGGKNIQYF | TRBJ2-4 | TRBV20-1
CSARVLAGQETQYF | TRBJ2-5 | TRBV20-1
CASHDSGRRSGELFF | TRBJ2-2 | TRBV12-3/TRBV12-4
CSARDGGRANTGELFF | TRBJ2-2 | TRBV20-1
CASSLRLADCSYEQYF | TRBJ2-7 | TRBV7-9
CASSLQINYGYTF | TRBJ1-2 | TRBV28
CATANAGANEKLFF | TRBJ1-4 | TRBV27
CASSHASRRAGSTEAFF | TRBJ1-1 | TRBV11-2
CASSLGLDSGGELFF | TRBJ2-2 | TRBV5-1
CASSLEGTGMDSPLHF | TRBJ1-6 | TRBV7-2
CASSQDTASNYGYTF | TRBJ1-2 | TRBV4-1
CASSIRRDRYSNQPQHF | TRBJ1-5 | TRBV19
CASSVRPGDGNQPQHF | TRBJ1-5 | TRBV5-5
CASSNRQPYSNQPQHF | TRBJ1-5 | TRBV5-1
CALQDTNEKLFF | TRBJ1-4 | TRBV30
CASSFGTSGRNEQYF | TRBJ2-7 | TRBV12-3/TRBV12-4
CASSQVHYEQYF | TRBJ2-7 | TRBV14
CAWRPQAFF | TRBJ1-1 | TRBV30
CASSEVNTGELFF | TRBJ2-2 | TRBV6-1
CASSRRGGSYGYTF | TRBJ1-2 | TRBV11-2
CASSQDRSGGAKPTF | TRBJ1-2 | TRBV3-1
CASSVNSEKLFF | TRBJ1-4 | TRBV11-2
CASSIPAGRDYGYTF | TRBJ1-2 | TRBV19